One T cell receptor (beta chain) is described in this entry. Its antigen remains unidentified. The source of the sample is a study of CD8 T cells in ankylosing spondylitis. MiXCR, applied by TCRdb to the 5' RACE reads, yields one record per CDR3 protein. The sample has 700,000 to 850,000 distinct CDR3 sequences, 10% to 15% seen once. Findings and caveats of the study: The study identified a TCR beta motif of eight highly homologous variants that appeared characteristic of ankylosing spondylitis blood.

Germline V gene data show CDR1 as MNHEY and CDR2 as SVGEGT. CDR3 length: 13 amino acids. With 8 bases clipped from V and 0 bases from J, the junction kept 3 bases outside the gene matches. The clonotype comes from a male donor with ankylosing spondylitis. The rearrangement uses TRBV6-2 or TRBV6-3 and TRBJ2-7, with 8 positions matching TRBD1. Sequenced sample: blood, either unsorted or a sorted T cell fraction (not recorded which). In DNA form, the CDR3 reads TGTGCCAGCGGGGACAGGCGCTCCTACGAGCAGTACTTC. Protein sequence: CASGDRRSYEQYF.